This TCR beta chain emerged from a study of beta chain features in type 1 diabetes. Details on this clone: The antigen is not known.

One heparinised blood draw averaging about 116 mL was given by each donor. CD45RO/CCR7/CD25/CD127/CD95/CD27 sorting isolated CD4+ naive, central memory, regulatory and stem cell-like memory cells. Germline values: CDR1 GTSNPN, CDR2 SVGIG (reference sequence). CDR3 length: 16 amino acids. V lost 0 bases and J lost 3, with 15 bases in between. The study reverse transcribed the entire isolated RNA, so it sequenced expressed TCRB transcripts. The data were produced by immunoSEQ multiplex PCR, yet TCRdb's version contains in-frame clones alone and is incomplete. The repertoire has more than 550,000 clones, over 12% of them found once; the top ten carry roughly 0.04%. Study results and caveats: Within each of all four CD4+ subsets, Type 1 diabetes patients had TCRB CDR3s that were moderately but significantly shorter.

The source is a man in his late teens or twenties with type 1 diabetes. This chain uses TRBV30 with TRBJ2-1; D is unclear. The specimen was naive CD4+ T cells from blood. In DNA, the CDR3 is TGTGCCTGGAGTGTACTTGGATTGGAGATCTACAATGAGCAGTTCTTC. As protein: CAWSVLGLEIYNEQFF.